Here is one T cell receptor (beta chain) with its context. Its antigen is as yet unknown. This sample is drawn from a study of OX40 agonist ivuxolimab in advanced cancers. Background on the study: The diagnoses of dose-escalation patients were hepatocellular carcinoma, melanoma, renal cell or head and neck cancer. The study, taken as a whole, reports: CD4+ and CD8+ blood T cells expanded clonally by week 6 at 0.1 to 3.0 mg/kg.

TCRdb keeps only in-frame clones here, not all; method: immunoSEQ multiplex PCR. In the table there are 68,000 or so clones, approximately 88% of which are singletons. Systemic immunosuppression or autoimmune disease history was grounds to exclude patients. The germline CDR1 and CDR2 sequences are MNHEY and SVGAGI. This CDR3 comprises 14 residues. Trimming took 6 bases from V and 0 from J, leaving 9 bases between them. The J gene is TRBJ1-3, the V gene TRBV6-5; D remains ambiguous. The source of this sequence is an adult with an advanced solid tumor such as melanoma, head and neck, liver or kidney cancer. The sample consisted of CD4+ or CD8+ T cells sorted from blood, taken in a trial of the OX40 agonist ivuxolimab. DNA for the CDR3: TGTGCCAGCAGGTCCGGGCACTCTGGAAACACCATATATTTT. Its translation: CASRSGHSGNTIYF.